This T cell receptor (beta chain) was documented in a study of T-cell reconstitution after alpha-beta-depleted transplantation in children. As it was prepared, the TCRbeta library received unique molecular identifiers. From the PCR reads, TCRdb called clonotypes with MiXCR, one entry per CDR3 protein. Of 300,000 or so distinct CDR3 sequences in the sample, around 25% were seen once. CDR1 and CDR2 from the germline V gene are MNHNY and SVGAGI (reference sequence). The CDR3 is made up of 12 amino acids. V shed 6 bases and J shed 7 bases, with 7 bases lying between them. Sequencing was performed on PBMCs, mostly from graft donor cells, taken 180 days after TCRalphabeta/CD19-depleted stem cell transplant. This rearrangement joins TRBV6-6 to TRBJ1-6; D is undetermined. The TCR was taken from a male patient younger than 18 who had a stem cell transplant for acute lymphoblastic leukemia, so the T cells may come from the graft donor. CDR3 loop: CASSPGNSPLHF. The DNA of the CDR3 is TGTGCCAGCAGCCCGGGAAATTCACCCCTCCACTTT.